The 23 T cell receptor beta chains given below trace back to one sample, sequenced in a study of T cells of healthy individuals. TCRdb reanalysed the 5' RACE reads using MiXCR and keeps one entry per CDR3 protein. This table has more than 60,000 distinct CDR3 sequences, 15% to 20% appearing once. Every receptor here comes from a human donor in good health.

In its sample, this clonotype was seen a few times. Here the CDR3 reads CASSLVRYEQYF. The CDR3 nucleotides read TGTGCCAGCAGCTTAGTTCGGTACGAGCAGTACTTC. The chain is built from TRBV7-2 and TRBJ2-7; D call uncertain. The CDR3 runs 12 residues. From germline, CDR1 is SGHTA and CDR2 FQGNSA. V was trimmed by 1 base and J by 4 bases, leaving 5 bases between them.

There are many counts of this clonotype. The rearrangement joins TRBV6-2 or TRBV6-3 to TRBJ2-1; 8 nucleotides match TRBD2. Germline CDR1 MNHEY, CDR2 SVGEGT. Trimming cost V 1 base and J 8 bases; bases outside gene matches: 10. The CDR3 totals 16 residues. DNA of the CDR3: TGTGCCAGCAGTTACTACTCGGGGGGGAAGTGGGATGAGCAGTTCTTC. As protein: CASSYYSGGKWDEQFF.

The gene calls are TRBV29-1 and TRBJ1-2; a possible D gene is TRBD1 (6 bases). The CDR3 spans 14 residues. CDR1 and CDR2 (germline): SQVTM, ANQGSEA. The V and J ends lost 3 bases and 6 bases respectively, with 17 bases between them. The CDR3 DNA sequence: TGCAGCGTTGATATCTTGGGGGGCGCGGATGGCTACACCTTC. This gives the protein CSVDILGGADGYTF.

This clonotype is medium-sized by share. This chain uses TRBV7-3 with TRBJ2-1; 11 nucleotides match TRBD2. The V gene end was trimmed by 5 bases and the J gene end by 8 bases; junction bases not matched to a gene: 11. The V gene's germline CDR1 is SGHTA and CDR2 FQGTGA. This CDR3 has 16 residues. CDR3 DNA: TGTGCCAGCAGCAGAATACTAGCGGGAGATCGAGATGAGCAGTTCTTC. Translating it yields CASSRILAGDRDEQFF.

Many counts were recorded for this clonotype. The chain employs TRBV7-9 and TRBJ2-7; TRBD1 might be the D (5 bases). Germline CDR1 and CDR2: SEHNR and FQNEAQ (reference sequence). The CDR3 contains 14 residues. Deletions cut 7 bases from V and 5 bases from J, with 18 bases between. This chain's CDR3 is CASIPGSLLHEQYF. The CDR3 DNA reads as TGTGCCAGCATCCCAGGGTCCTTATTACACGAGCAGTACTTC. Supplemented by reference TRBV7-9 and TRBJ2-7, the full variable domain reads DTGVSQNPRHKITKRGQNVTFRCDPISEHNRLYWYRQTLGQGPEFLTYFQNEAQLEKSRLLSDRFSAERPKGSFSTLEIQRTEQGDSAMYLCASIPGSLLHEQYFGPGTRLTVT.

Concerning this clonotype: Mismatch with germline at one junction end may stem from a read error. This rearrangement joins TRBV7-2 to TRBJ2-1; D is possibly TRBD1 (6 bases). The CDR3 length is 13 residues. The V gene's germline CDR1 is SGHTA and CDR2 FQGNSA. CDR3 residues: CASSFRTDNEQFF. As DNA, the CDR3 is TGTGCCAGCAGCTTTCGGACAGACAACGAGCAGTTCTTC.

There are many counts of this clonotype. The chain links TRBV30 to TRBJ2-4; D unclear. This CDR3 region has 12 residues. From germline, CDR1 is GTSNPN and CDR2 SVGIG (reference sequence). V lost 0 bases and J 3 bases, leaving 3 bases between the germline ends. In nucleotides, the CDR3 is TGTGCCTGGAGTGTCGACAAAAACATTCAGTACTTC. Residues: CAWSVDKNIQYF.

This clonotype came up many times. The chain links TRBV7-9 to TRBJ1-2; 7 nucleotides line up with TRBD1. The V gene's germline CDR1 is SEHNR and CDR2 FQNEAQ (reference sequence). CDR3 length: 13 amino acids. Germline trimming cut 4 bases from V and 7 bases from J; bases unmatched to any gene: 6. CDR3 sequence reads: CASSYRGKSGYTF. As DNA, the CDR3 is TGTGCCAGCAGCTACAGGGGAAAGAGTGGCTACACCTTC.

This clonotype appeared many times. The chain is built from TRBV20-1 and TRBJ1-1; no clear D. The ends were cut back, 3 bases at V and 4 bases at J, with 6 bases in the middle. This CDR3 has 11 residues. Germline-derived CDR1 and CDR2 are DFQATT and SNEGSKA (reference sequence). The CDR3 sequence: CSASMVTEAFF. The CDR3 nucleotides read TGCAGTGCTAGTATGGTCACTGAAGCTTTCTTT.

This clonotype has just a few counts. This rearrangement joins TRBV12-5 to TRBJ2-1; D gene ambiguous. Germline V gene data show CDR1 as LGHNT and CDR2 as FRNRAP. The CDR3 runs 8 residues. V gave up 2 bases and J gave up 15 bases, with 2 bases separating them. The CDR3 bases are TGTGCTAGTGGTTTGCTGTTCTTC. Amino acids: CASGLLFF.

The chain uses TRBV6-5 and TRBJ2-1; 9 bases fit TRBD2. The CDR3 has 15 residues. Trimming took 5 bases from V and 5 from J; bases not matched to a gene: 7. From germline, CDR1 is MNHEY and CDR2 SVGAGI. The CDR3, as DNA: TGTGCCAGCAGTGTACTAGCGGGCGGAGACAATGAGCAGTTCTTC. Translation: CASSVLAGGDNEQFF.

Worth noting for this clonotype: A junction end diverges from the germline sequence, so it may reflect a read error. This rearrangement joins TRBV7-2 to TRBJ2-1; no clear D. The CDR3 runs to 11 residues. CDR1 and CDR2 from the germline V gene are SGHTA and FQGNSA. CDR3 residues: CASSLGGRVIF. The CDR3 DNA reads as TGTGCCAGCAGCTTAGGGGGTCGGGTGATCTTC.

This clonotype was seen only a few times. V and J are TRBV2 and TRBJ1-5; weak D call: TRBD1 (6 bases). The CDR3 totals 13 residues. Germline CDR1 is SNHLY and CDR2 is FYNNEI. The V gene lost 5 bases and the J gene lost 4 bases, with 9 bases spanning the gap. The CDR3 sequence: CASSWTENQPQHF. Here the CDR3 DNA reads TGTGCCAGCAGTTGGACAGAGAATCAGCCCCAGCATTTT.

This clonotype turned up a few times. The rearrangement joins TRBV10-3 to TRBJ2-3; D may be TRBD2 (7 bases). Germline values: CDR1 ENHRY, CDR2 SYGVKD. Trimming stripped 3 bases from V and 5 bases from J, with 12 bases between. The CDR3 is 14 residues long. CDR3 amino acids: CAISEGGAVDTQYF. CDR3 DNA: TGTGCCATCAGTGAAGGGGGGGCCGTAGATACGCAGTATTTT.

This clonotype came up many times. This chain connects TRBV28 to TRBJ2-5; no firm D call. The CDR3 loop spans 15 amino acids. Trimming took off 4 bases at V and 2 bases at J, with 14 bases between the two ends. CDR1 is MDHEN, CDR2 SYDVKM, per germline. In DNA, the CDR3 is TGTGCCAGCAGTTGGGCAGGACGGTCACAAGAGACCCAGTACTTC. This translates into CASSWAGRSQETQYF.

This chain links TRBV20-1 with TRBJ2-5; 8 bases match TRBD2. Germline CDR1 DFQATT, CDR2 SNEGSKA (reference sequence). The CDR3 is made up of 12 amino acids. The J segment lost 8 bases and the V segment lost 0 bases, leaving 2 bases of the junction unmatched. The CDR3 is CSARESGGTQYF. Here the CDR3 DNA reads TGCAGTGCTAGAGAGAGCGGGGGAACCCAGTACTTC.

This clonotype occurred many times. The V call is TRBV27, the J call TRBJ2-7, with TRBD2 matching over 9 bases. The V gene end was trimmed by 5 bases and the J gene end by 7 bases; junction bases not matched to a gene: 9. Germline values: CDR1 MNHEY, CDR2 SMNVEV (reference sequence). The CDR3 loop spans 14 amino acids. CDR3 loop: CASSRAGGPGEQYF. The CDR3 DNA follows: TGTGCCAGCAGTCGGGCGGGGGGGCCAGGAGAGCAGTACTTC.

This clonotype has a handful of counts. The CDR3 nucleotides are TGTGCCAGTCCAGGCCCTAGTTACAATGAGCAGTTCTTC. Translated, it gives CASPGPSYNEQFF. The chain employs TRBV12-3 or TRBV12-4 and TRBJ2-1; no clear D. V was trimmed by 9 bases and J by 4 bases, leaving 13 bases between them. This CDR3 comprises 13 residues.

This clonotype has at least ten counts. CDR3: CSVIKDRSGELFF. CDR3 coding DNA: TGCAGCGTCATTAAAGACAGGTCGGGGGAGCTGTTTTTT. This rearrangement joins TRBV29-1 to TRBJ2-2; TRBD1 is a possible D gene (6 bases). Trimming left V 6 bases short and J 8 bases short, with 16 bases between. Germline CDR1 is SQVTM and CDR2 is ANQGSEA. The CDR3 extends over 13 amino acids.

With regard to this clonotype: A clone one base away is much larger, so this may be a read error. The gene calls are TRBV4-3 and TRBJ2-1; D is unclear. The germline CDR1 and CDR2 sequences are LGHNA and YSLEER. CDR3 size: 13 residues. Deletions cut 6 bases from V and 9 bases from J, with 15 bases between. This CDR3 is CASRQDPYFEQFF. The CDR3 DNA is TGCGCCAGCAGGCAGGACCCCTATTTTGAGCAGTTCTTC.

This clonotype was found many times. The chain recombines TRBV4-1 with TRBJ2-5; D gene uncertain. The V and J ends lost 4 bases and 5 bases respectively, with 8 bases between them. CDR1 and CDR2 from the germline V gene are MGHRA and YSYEKL. This CDR3 has 12 amino acids. Here the CDR3 reads CASSPHPETQYF. As DNA, the CDR3 is TGCGCCAGCAGCCCGCATCCGGAGACCCAGTACTTC.

This clonotype was detected a few times. J is TRBJ2-5 and V is TRBV5-1, with D hard to call. V was clipped by 4 bases and J by 5 bases, with 18 bases between them. The CDR3 has 15 residues. The germline V gene encodes CDR1 SGHRS and CDR2 YFSETQ. The CDR3 DNA reads TGCGCCAGCAGCCCGGCAAACTCGAGACCGGAGACCCAGTACTTC. Protein product: CASSPANSRPETQYF.

The chain employs TRBV9 and TRBJ2-1; the D gene is possibly TRBD2 (5 bases). The CDR3 covers 14 residues. In germline, CDR1 is SGDLS, CDR2 YYNGEE. Trimming took off 4 bases at V and 9 bases at J, with 17 bases between the two ends. CDR3 amino acids: CASSSSGTRPEQFF. The CDR3 DNA reads TGTGCCAGCAGCTCGAGCGGAACGCGCCCTGAGCAGTTCTTC.